This T cell receptor beta chain came from a study of CD8 T cells in Susac syndrome. The study, taken as a whole, reports: Where Susac syndrome CD4+ T cell repertoires were concerned, no clonal expansion was evident. Individuals included in the TCR sequencing and HLA analysis were acknowledged by the study to be relatively few in number.

The CDR3 covers 15 residues. Germline-derived CDR1 and CDR2 are MNHEY and SVGAGI. Losses at the gene ends were 9 bases for V and 1 base for J; bases not matched to a gene: 8. This clonotype was seen more than once but under ten times. The antigen remains unidentified. The T cells that were sequenced for TCR beta were CD8+ and CD4+ cells from blood. RNA totalling about 0.5 to 1 ug underwent reverse transcription with random hexamers. By means of immunoSEQ multiplex PCR, TCR beta CDR3 spanning 54 Vbeta and 13 Jbeta underwent amplification. One entry per CDR3 protein, called by TCRdb with MiXCR from the immunoSEQ multiplex PCR reads. The table has about 120,000 distinct CDR3 sequences, approximately 96% seen once; the top ten hold approximately 0.15%.

This clonotype was obtained from a human donor with Susac syndrome. The chain is built from TRBV6-5 and TRBJ2-7; 11 nucleotides line up with TRBD2. The sample consisted of CD4+ T cells from PBMCs. CDR3: CASRTGTSGSYEQYF. The CDR3 coding sequence is TGTGCCAGTCGAACCGGGACTAGCGGATCCTACGAGCAGTACTTC.